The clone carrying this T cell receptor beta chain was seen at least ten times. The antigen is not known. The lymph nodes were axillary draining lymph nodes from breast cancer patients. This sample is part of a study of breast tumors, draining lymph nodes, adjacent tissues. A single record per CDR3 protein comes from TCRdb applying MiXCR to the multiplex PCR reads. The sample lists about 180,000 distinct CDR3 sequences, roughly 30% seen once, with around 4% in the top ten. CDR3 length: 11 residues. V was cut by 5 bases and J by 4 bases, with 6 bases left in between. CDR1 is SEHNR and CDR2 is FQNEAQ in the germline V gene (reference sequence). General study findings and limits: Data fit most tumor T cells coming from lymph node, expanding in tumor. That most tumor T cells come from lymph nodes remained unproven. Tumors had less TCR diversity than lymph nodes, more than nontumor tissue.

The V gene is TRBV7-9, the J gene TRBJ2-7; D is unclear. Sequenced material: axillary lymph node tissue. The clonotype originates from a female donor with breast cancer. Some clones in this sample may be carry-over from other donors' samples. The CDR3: CASSPNYEQYF. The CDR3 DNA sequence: TGTGCCAGCAGCCCCAATTACGAGCAGTACTTC.